Each of the 7 T cell receptor beta chains below was sequenced from the same sample in a study of T cell changes during pregnancy in multiple sclerosis. The repertoire was sequenced with immunoSEQ multiplex PCR; TCRdb's copy has only in-frame clones and lacks some. The sample has about 64,000 clones; roughly 89% are singletons. Sequenced here: peripheral blood, sampled in the second trimester of pregnancy. The receptors were sampled from a female donor with multiple sclerosis, enrolled in a pregnancy study.

The gene calls are TRBV5-4 and TRBJ2-4; D unresolved. With 4 bases removed from V and 3 bases from J, the gap between germline ends came to 8 bases. The germline V gene has CDR1 SGHNT and CDR2 YYREEE (reference sequence). The CDR3 has 13 amino acids. The CDR3 DNA is TGTGCCAGCAGCGCCTGGCTCAAAAACATTCAGTACTTC. Translated, it gives CASSAWLKNIQYF.

The chain recombines TRBV6-6 with TRBJ2-2; the match to TRBD1 covers 7 bases. Germline V CDR1 and CDR2: MNHNY, SVGAGI (reference sequence). This CDR3 spans 15 amino acids. V gave up 5 bases and J gave up 1 base; unmatched junction bases: 4. The CDR3 DNA reads TGTGCCAGCAGTAATACAGGGGAGAACACCGGGGAGCTGTTTTTT. As protein: CASSNTGENTGELFF.

The V call is TRBV5-5, the J call TRBJ2-1; D is undetermined. This CDR3 is built from 14 residues. Germline V gives CDR1 SGHKS, CDR2 YYEKEE (reference sequence). Trimming shortened V by 2 bases and J by 4 bases, and 10 bases separated the two germline ends. CDR3 sequence: CASSFARNYNEQFF. CDR3 in DNA: TGTGCCAGCAGCTTTGCCAGGAATTACAATGAGCAGTTCTTC.

The chain recombines TRBV9 with TRBJ2-7; 9 bases are shared with TRBD2. CDR3 length: 14 amino acids. Trimming cost V 1 base and J 2 bases; bases outside gene matches: 1. CDR1 is SGDLS and CDR2 is YYNGEE in the germline V gene. CDR3 loop: CASSVSSGTYEQYF. CDR3 coding DNA: TGTGCCAGCAGCGTATCTAGCGGGACCTACGAGCAGTACTTC.

This chain joins TRBV29-1 and TRBJ1-5, with TRBD1 as a possible D gene (6 bases). V was clipped by 4 bases and J by 1 base, with 11 bases between them. Germline assignment: CDR1 SQVTM and CDR2 ANQGSEA. The CDR3 contains 14 residues. CDR3 amino acids: CSVAGELSNQPQHF. The DNA of the CDR3 is TGCAGCGTTGCAGGGGAGTTGAGCAATCAGCCCCAGCATTTT.

The chain employs TRBV5-1 and TRBJ1-1; tentative D call: TRBD1 (6 bases). V was trimmed by 1 base and J by 3 bases, leaving 10 bases between them. CDR3 length: 14 amino acids. Germline V gene data show CDR1 as SGHRS and CDR2 as YFSETQ. CDR3 loop: CASSLKGGDTEAFF. In DNA, the CDR3 is TGCGCCAGCAGCTTGAAGGGGGGGGACACTGAAGCTTTCTTT.

This chain connects TRBV7-2 to TRBJ2-7; 10 bases fit TRBD1. CDR3 length: 16 residues. Germline CDR1 reads SGHTA; CDR2 reads FQGNSA. The V segment lost 5 bases and the J segment 3 bases; nucleotides outside the gene matches: 10. The CDR3 sequence is CASSVSGTGVFYEQYF. The CDR3 nucleotides are TGTGCCAGCAGCGTCTCCGGGACAGGGGTCTTCTACGAGCAGTACTTC.